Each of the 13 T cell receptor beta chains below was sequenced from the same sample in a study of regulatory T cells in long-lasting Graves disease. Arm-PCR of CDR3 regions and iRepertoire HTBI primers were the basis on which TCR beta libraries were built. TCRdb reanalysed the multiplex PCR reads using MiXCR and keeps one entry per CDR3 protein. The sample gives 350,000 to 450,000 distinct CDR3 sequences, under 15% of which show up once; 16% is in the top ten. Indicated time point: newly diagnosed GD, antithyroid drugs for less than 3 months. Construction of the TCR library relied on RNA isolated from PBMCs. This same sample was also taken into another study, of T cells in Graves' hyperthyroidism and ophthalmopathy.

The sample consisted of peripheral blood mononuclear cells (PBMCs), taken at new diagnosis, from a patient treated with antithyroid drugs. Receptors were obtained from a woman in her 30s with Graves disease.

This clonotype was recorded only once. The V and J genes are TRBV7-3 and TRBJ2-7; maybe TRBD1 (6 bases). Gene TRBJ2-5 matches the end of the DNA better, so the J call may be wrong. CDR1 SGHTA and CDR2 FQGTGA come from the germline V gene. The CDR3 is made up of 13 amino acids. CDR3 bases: TGTGCCAGCAGCCAAGGACAGTCGGAGACCCAGTACTTC. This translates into CASSQGQSETQYF.

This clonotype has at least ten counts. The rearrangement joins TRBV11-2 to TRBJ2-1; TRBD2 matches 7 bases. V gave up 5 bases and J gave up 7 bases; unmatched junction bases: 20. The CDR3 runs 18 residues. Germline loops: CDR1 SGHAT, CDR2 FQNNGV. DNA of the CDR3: TGTGCCAGCAGCCTCATGAGTTTGAGGGAGGGCCTTAATAATGAGCAGTTCTTC. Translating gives CASSLMSLREGLNNEQFF.

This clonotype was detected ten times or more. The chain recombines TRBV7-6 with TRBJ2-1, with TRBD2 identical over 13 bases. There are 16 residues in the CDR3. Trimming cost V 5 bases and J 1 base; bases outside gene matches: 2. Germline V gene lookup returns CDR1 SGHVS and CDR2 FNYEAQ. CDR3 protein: CASSVLAGGSYNEQFF. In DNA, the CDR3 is TGTGCCAGCAGCGTACTAGCGGGAGGGTCCTACAATGAGCAGTTCTTC.

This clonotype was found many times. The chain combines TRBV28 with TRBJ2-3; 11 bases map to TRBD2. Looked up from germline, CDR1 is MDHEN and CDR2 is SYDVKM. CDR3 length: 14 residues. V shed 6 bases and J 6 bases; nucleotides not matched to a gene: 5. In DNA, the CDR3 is TGTGCCAGCAGCCCACTAGCGGGAGTGGATACGCAGTATTTT. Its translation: CASSPLAGVDTQYF.

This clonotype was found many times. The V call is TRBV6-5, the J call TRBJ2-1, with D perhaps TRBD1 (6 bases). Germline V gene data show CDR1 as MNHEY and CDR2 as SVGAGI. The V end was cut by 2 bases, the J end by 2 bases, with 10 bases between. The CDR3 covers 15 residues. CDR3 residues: CASSYGGATYNEQFF. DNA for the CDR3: TGTGCCAGCAGTTACGGGGGCGCCACCTACAATGAGCAGTTCTTC.

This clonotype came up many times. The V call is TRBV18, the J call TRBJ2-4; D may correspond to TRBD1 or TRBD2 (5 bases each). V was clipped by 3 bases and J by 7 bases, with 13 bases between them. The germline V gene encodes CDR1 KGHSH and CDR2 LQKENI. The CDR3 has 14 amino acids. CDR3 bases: TGTGCCAGCTCACCTTACCGGGACGGGAACATTCAGTACTTC. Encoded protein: CASSPYRDGNIQYF.

CDR3 nucleotides: TGTGCCAGCAGTTTAATGGGGGCGGGGGGGGAGACCCAGTACTTC. This sequence encodes CASSLMGAGGETQYF. This rearrangement joins TRBV12-3 or TRBV12-4 to TRBJ2-5, with 9 positions matching TRBD2. With V trimmed by 2 bases and J by 5 bases, 6 bases remained unmatched. This CDR3 comprises 15 residues.

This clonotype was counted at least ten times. In nucleotides, the CDR3 is TGCAGTGCTAGACCACTAGCGGGAGCAGGTGATACGCAGTATTTT. Translation: CSARPLAGAGDTQYF. V gene TRBV20-1 combines with J gene TRBJ2-3; 11 positions match TRBD2. Germline V gene lookup returns CDR1 DFQATT and CDR2 SNEGSKA (reference sequence). The CDR3 loop spans 15 amino acids. The J segment lost 6 bases and the V segment lost 2 bases, leaving 7 bases of the junction unmatched.

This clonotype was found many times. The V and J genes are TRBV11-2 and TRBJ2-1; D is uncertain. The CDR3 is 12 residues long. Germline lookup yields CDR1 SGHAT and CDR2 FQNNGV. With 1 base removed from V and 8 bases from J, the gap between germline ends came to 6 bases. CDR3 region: CASSLASHEQFF. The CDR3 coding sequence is TGTGCCAGCAGCTTAGCATCTCATGAGCAGTTCTTC.

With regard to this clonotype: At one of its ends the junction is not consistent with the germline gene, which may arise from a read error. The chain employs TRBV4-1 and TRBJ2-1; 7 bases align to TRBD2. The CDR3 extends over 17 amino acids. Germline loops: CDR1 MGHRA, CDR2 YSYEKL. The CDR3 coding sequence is TGCGCCAGCATCCAAGAGGGGAGGGCCAAGGGAAGAAATGAGCAGTTCTTC. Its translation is CASIQEGRAKGRNEQFF.

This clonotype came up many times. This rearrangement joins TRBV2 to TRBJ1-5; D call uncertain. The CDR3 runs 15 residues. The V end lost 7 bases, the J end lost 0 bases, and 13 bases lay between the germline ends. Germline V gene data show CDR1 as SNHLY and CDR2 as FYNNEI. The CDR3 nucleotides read TGTGCCAGCAATTTTGTGGGGATTAGCAATCAGCCCCAGCATTTT. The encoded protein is CASNFVGISNQPQHF.

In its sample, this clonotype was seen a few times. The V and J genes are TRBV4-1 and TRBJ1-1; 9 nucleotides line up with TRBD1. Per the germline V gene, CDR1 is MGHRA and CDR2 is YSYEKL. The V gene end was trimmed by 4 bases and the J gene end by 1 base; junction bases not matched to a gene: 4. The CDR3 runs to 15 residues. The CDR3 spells CASSPPTGGNTEAFF. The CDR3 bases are TGCGCCAGCAGCCCCCCGACAGGGGGGAACACTGAAGCTTTCTTT.

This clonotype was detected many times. The CDR3 region has the DNA TGTGCCACCAGCAGAGCAACGGGAGGGGCCTACGAGCAGTACTTC. Translation: CATSRATGGAYEQYF. The V and J genes are TRBV15 and TRBJ2-7; 8 nucleotides align to TRBD2. Losses at the gene ends were 1 base for V and 2 bases for J; bases not matched to a gene: 4. CDR1 LNHNV and CDR2 YYDKDF come from the germline V gene (reference sequence). The CDR3 loop spans 15 amino acids.